This TCR beta chain is from a study of cytomegalovirus exposure and HLA in healthy donors. Germline trimming cut 3 bases from V and 9 bases from J; bases unmatched to any gene: 3. CDR1 and CDR2 (germline): DFQATT, SNEGSKA (reference sequence). The CDR3 runs 11 residues. The PCR used 60 Vbeta and 13 Jbeta primers. Here immunoSEQ multiplex PCR was the method, and the copy in TCRdb shows in-frame clones only, minus some. Here the sample spans approximately 180,000 clones, roughly four fifths being singletons. The V call is TRBV20-1, the J call TRBJ2-7, with 9 bases fitting TRBD1. This TCR was sampled from a man aged 18 to 30 in good health and CMV-seronegative. The sample comprised PBMCs. The CDR3 coding sequence is TGCAGTGCTAGGACAGGGGGATGGCAGTACTTC. Protein sequence: CSARTGGWQYF.